Listed here is a single T cell receptor (beta chain). No antigen is known for it. The sample comes from a study of Tregs in tolerant kidney transplant recipients. Study results and limitations: Biological reproducibility was not directly addressed, but technical replication error appeared minimal.

Trimming removed 5 bases from V and 5 bases from J; junction bases left unmatched: 8. Looked up from germline, CDR1 is LNHDA and CDR2 is SQIVND (reference sequence). The CDR3 has 14 residues. Generated by immunoSEQ multiplex PCR, the TCRdb table keeps only in-frame clones and is missing some. The sample lists 75,000 to 100,000 clones; around 90% were seen once. The V call is TRBV19, the J call TRBJ2-5; 7 bases map to TRBD2. The sequence was obtained from a human donor in good health. What was sequenced was CD8+ T cells from blood. CDR3 in DNA: TGTGCCAGTAGTGAGCCGACTAGCTGGGAGACCCAGTACTTC. Its protein is CASSEPTSWETQYF.